This TCR beta chain was profiled in a study of shared clonotypes between healthy human individuals. Between the trimmed V and J ends, which lost 7 bases and 1 base, there was a span of 13 bases. Germline V gene lookup returns CDR1 LNHDA and CDR2 SQIVND (reference sequence). CDR3 length equals 14 residues. Sorted subsets were amplified in replicate PCRs using around 220 ng DNA, around 30,000 T cell genomes. The table came from immunoSEQ multiplex PCR; TCRdb's copy has only in-frame clones and leaves some out. The repertoire holds some 2.3 million clones, with 93% as singletons. This TCR was sampled from a young man in good health. Some clones in this sample may be carry-over from other donors' samples. The chain carries TRBV19 and TRBJ1-2; D call uncertain. The material sequenced was naive CD4+ T cells from PBMCs. Subset in this sample: CD45RA+ positively selected. DNA for the CDR3: TGTGCCAGTACACGAGGGCGACTTAACTATGGCTACACCTTC. This codes for CASTRGRLNYGYTF.